The next 6 T cell receptor beta chains were all read from a single sample in a study of blood T cells in healthy people across ages (dated by TCRdb to the mid-2010s). Receptor libraries were prepared by 5' RACE. The sequencer listed for this sample is Illumina HiSeq 2500. A second PCR of roughly 7 to 11 cycles was performed with a sample-barcoded 5' primer and a J-beta primer mix. Through fastp at Q25 and MiXCR, TCRdb rebuilt clones from the public reads, retaining in-frame beta chains. Identical CDR3 protein sequences are pooled into one entry, listed with their most common genes and DNA. The sample has hundreds of thousands of distinct CDR3 sequences on record, approximately 30% of them singletons. Of the sample, approximately 15% is held by the ten largest clones. Sequenced material: blood. These receptors all come from a woman over 75 in good health.

This clonotype occurred many times. The CDR3 region has the DNA TGTGCCAGCACGACAGGGGCGGCAGATACGCAGTATTTT. It translates to CASTTGAADTQYF. The V gene is TRBV6-6, the J gene TRBJ2-3, with 8 bases lining up with TRBD1. There are 13 residues in the CDR3. V lost 7 bases to trimming and J lost 4 bases; unmatched junction nucleotides: 4. Germline loops: CDR1 MNHNY, CDR2 SVGAGI (reference sequence).

The V gene is TRBV7-3, the J gene TRBJ2-2; TRBD1 might be the D (6 bases). The V and J ends lost 4 bases and 4 bases respectively, with 10 bases between them. CDR3 size: 14 residues. Germline V gene lookup returns CDR1 SGHTA and CDR2 FQGTGA. The CDR3: CASSYQGGTGELFF. For the CDR3, the DNA is TGTGCCAGCAGCTATCAAGGGGGCACCGGGGAGCTGTTTTTT.

V usage is TRBV29-1 and J usage is TRBJ1-1; D is undetermined. CDR1 and CDR2 from the germline V gene are SQVTM and ANQGSEA. The length of the CDR3 is 18 residues. V was clipped by 0 bases and J by 2 bases, with 22 bases between them. For the CDR3, the DNA is TGCAGCGTTGAAGATAGCCCAGCACCCTTACTTCTTAACACTGAAGCTTTCTTT. Its protein is CSVEDSPAPLLLNTEAFF.

Concerning this clonotype: Just one base apart from a much larger clone, this may be a read error. J is TRBJ2-7 and V is TRBV20-1, with no clear D. Per the germline V gene, CDR1 is DFQATT and CDR2 is SNEGSKA (reference sequence). The CDR3 extends over 12 amino acids. DNA of the CDR3: TGCAGGGCCGCTGAGGAAGTAGGCGAGCAGTACTTC. This sequence encodes CRAAEEVGEQYF.

The chain joins TRBV20-1 to TRBJ2-5; 10 bases match TRBD1. V lost 8 bases and J lost 2; bases outside the gene matches: 14. CDR3 length: 16 residues. The V gene's germline CDR1 is DFQATT and CDR2 SNEGSKA (reference sequence). CDR3 DNA sequence: TGCAGTCCGATCGTCGGGGACAGGGGAATTCAAGAGACCCAGTACTTC. Translated: CSPIVGDRGIQETQYF.

Worth noting for this clonotype: A single base separates this from a much larger clone, so it may be a read error. The rearrangement uses TRBV9 and TRBJ2-4; TRBD2 matches at 7 bases. The V gene end was trimmed by 4 bases and the J gene end by 13 bases; junction bases not matched to a gene: 14. The CDR3 spans 14 residues. CDR1 and CDR2 (germline): SGDLS, YYNGEE. As DNA, the CDR3 is TGTGCCAGCAGCCCAAGCAGGGTACTGGGGGGGCAGTACTTC. Translated: CASSPSRVLGGQYF.